This TCR beta chain emerged from a study of T cell changes during pregnancy in multiple sclerosis. Germline assignment: CDR1 SGHAT and CDR2 FQNNGV. Trimming at V came to 6 bases and at J to 1 base, leaving 8 bases not matched to a gene. The CDR3 is made up of 15 amino acids. Clones were read by immunoSEQ multiplex PCR, and TCRdb kept only the in-frame ones, dropping some. This repertoire shows approximately 80,000 clones, approximately 91% found once; its top ten account for about 3.8%. This clone appeared once. This sample comprised PBMCs, obtained in the first trimester of pregnancy. The chain combines TRBV11-2 with TRBJ2-5, with 7 bases fitting TRBD2. This sequence originates from a female donor in good health, serving as a control in a pregnancy study. Some clones in this sample may be carry-over from other donors' samples. CDR3 in DNA: TGTGCCAGCAGGGGGGGGTGGGGGACCCAAGAGACCCAGTACTTC. Its protein product is CASRGGWGTQETQYF.